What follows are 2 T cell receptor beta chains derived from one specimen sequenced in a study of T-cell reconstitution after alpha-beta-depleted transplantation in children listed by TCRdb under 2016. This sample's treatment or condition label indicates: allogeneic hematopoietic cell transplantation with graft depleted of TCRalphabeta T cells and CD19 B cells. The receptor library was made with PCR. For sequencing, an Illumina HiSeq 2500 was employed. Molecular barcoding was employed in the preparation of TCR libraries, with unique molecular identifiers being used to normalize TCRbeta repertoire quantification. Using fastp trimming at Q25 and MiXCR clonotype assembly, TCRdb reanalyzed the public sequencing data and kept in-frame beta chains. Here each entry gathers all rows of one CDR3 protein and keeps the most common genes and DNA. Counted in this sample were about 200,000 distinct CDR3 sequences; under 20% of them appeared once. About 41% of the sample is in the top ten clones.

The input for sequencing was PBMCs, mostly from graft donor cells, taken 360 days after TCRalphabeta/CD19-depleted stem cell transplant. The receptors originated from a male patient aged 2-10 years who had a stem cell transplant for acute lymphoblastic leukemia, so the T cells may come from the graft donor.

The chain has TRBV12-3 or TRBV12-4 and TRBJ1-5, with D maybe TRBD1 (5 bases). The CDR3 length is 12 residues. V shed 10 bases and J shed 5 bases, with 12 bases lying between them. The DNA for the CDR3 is TGTGCCACGAGACAGCGTGATCAGCCCCAGCATTTT. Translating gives CATRQRDQPQHF.

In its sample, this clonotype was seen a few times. Here the CDR3 reads CSVGEARLYGYTF. CDR3 DNA sequence: TGCAGCGTTGGAGAGGCGCGGCTTTATGGCTACACCTTC. The chain combines TRBV29-1 with TRBJ1-2; D unresolved. V was shortened by 4 bases and J by 5 bases, with 14 bases between the two germline ends. The germline V gene encodes CDR1 SQVTM and CDR2 ANQGSEA. This CDR3 is 13 amino acids long.